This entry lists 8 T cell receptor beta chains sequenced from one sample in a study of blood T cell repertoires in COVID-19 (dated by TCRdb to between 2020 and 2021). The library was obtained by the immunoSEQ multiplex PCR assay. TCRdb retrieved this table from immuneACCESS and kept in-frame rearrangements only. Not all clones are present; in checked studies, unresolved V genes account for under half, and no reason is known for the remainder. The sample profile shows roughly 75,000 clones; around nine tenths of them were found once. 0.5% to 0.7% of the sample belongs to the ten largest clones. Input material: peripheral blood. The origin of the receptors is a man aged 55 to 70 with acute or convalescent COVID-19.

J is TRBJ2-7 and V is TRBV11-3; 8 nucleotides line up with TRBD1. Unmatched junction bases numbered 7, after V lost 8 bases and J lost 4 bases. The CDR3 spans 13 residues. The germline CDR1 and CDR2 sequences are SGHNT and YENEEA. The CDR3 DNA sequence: TGTGCCAGCGGTCACAGGGGGAGGTACGAGCAGTACTTC. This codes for CASGHRGRYEQYF.

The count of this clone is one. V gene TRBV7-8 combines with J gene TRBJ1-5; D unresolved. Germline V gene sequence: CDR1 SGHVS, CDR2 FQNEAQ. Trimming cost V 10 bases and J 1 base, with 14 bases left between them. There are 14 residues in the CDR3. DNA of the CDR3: TGTGCCACCGGTGGTCGAGCCAGCAATCAGCCCCAGCATTTT. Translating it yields CATGGRASNQPQHF.

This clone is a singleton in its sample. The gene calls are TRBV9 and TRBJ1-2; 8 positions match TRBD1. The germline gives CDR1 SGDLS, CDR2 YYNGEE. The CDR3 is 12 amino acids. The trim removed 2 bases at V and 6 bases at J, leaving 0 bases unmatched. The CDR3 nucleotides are TGTGCCAGCAGCGTGACAGGGGATGGCTACACCTTC. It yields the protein CASSVTGDGYTF.

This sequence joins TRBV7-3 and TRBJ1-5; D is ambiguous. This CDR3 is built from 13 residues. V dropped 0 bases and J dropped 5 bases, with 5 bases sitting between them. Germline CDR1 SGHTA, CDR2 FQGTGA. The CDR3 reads CASSLTNYQPQHF. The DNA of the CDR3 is TGTGCCAGCAGCTTAACAAACTATCAGCCCCAGCATTTT.

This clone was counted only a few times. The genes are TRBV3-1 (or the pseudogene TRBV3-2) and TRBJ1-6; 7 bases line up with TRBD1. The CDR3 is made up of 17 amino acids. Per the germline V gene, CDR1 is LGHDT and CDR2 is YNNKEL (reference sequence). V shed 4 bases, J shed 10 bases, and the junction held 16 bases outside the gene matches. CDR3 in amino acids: CASSPTRTGAGGSPLHF. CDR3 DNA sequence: TGTGCCAGCAGCCCAACTCGTACAGGGGCGGGGGGCTCACCCCTCCACTTT.

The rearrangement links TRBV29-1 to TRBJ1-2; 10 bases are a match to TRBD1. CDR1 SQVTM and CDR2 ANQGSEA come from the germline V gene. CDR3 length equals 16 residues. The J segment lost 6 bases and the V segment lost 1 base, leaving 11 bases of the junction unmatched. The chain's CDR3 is CSVEGTTGGVGNGYTF. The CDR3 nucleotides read TGCAGCGTTGAAGGAACGACAGGGGGCGTTGGTAATGGCTACACCTTC.

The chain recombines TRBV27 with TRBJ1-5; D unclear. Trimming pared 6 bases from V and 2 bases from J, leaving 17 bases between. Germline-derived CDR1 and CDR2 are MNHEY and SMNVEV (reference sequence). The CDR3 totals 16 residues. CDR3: CASSSSELVGNQPQHF. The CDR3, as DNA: TGTGCCAGCAGCTCCAGCGAGTTGGTTGGCAATCAGCCCCAGCATTTT.

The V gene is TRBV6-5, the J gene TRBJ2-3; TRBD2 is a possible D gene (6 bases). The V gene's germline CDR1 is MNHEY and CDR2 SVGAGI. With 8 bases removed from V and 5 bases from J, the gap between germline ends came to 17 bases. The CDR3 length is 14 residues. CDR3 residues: CASQLAAGEDTQYF. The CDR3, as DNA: TGTGCCAGCCAACTAGCCGCGGGTGAAGATACGCAGTATTTT.